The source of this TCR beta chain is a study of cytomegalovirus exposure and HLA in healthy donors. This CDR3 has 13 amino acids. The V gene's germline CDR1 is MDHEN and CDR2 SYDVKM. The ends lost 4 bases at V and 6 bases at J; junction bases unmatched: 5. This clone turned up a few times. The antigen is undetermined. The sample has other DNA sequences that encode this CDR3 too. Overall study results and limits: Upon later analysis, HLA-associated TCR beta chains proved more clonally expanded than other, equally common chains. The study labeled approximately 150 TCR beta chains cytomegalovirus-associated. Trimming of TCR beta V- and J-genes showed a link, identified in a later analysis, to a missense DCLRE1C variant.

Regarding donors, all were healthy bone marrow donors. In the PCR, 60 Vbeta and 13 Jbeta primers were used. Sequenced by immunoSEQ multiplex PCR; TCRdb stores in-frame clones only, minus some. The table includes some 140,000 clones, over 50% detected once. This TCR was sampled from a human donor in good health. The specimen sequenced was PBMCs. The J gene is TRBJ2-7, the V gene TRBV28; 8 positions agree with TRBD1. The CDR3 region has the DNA TGTGCCAGCAGTTCCGGACAGGGAGGCGAGCAGTACTTC. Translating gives CASSSGQGGEQYF.